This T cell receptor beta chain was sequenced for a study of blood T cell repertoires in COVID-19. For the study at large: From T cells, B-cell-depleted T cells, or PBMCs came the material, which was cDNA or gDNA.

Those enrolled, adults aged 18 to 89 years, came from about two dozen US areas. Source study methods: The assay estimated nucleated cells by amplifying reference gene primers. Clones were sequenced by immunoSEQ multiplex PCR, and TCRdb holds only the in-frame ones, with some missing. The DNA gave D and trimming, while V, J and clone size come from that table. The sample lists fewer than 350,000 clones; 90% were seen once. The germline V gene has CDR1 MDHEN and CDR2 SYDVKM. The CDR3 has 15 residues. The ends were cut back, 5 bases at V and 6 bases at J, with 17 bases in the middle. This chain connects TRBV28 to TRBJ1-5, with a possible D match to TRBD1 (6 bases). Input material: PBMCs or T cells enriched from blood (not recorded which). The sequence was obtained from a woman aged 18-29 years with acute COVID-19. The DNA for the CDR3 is TGTGCCAGCAGTCGGCCGGGGGGGCCCGGTCAGCCCCAGCATTTT. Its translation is CASSRPGGPGQPQHF.